This T cell receptor (beta chain) was identified during a study of beta chain features in type 1 diabetes. About this clone itself: Its antigen is currently unknown.

Findings and caveats of the study: Although PCR might favor shorter templates, it would do so equally in patients and controls. Naive, central memory and regulatory TCRB repertoires appeared more similar among patients than healthy donors. HLA effects on TCRB rearrangement stayed unresolved here. In type 1 diabetes patients, VDJ junctions had fewer insertions; deletions at these junctions were more frequent.

As every portion of the isolated RNA was reverse transcribed, the sequencing read expressed TCRB transcripts. Only in-frame clones appear in the TCRdb table, and some are missing; sequencing was by immunoSEQ multiplex PCR. The sample contains 130,000 to 150,000 clones, about 10% of which appear only once. Sequencing used naive CD4+ T cells from blood. This clonotype originated in a man between 18 and 35 years old in good health.

The DNA of the CDR3 is TGTGCCAGCAGCTTAGGGTCCCTAGCGGGGGTGTTCCAGTACTTC. Its translation: CASSLGSLAGVFQYF. V and J are TRBV7-2 and TRBJ2-5; 10 nucleotides agree with TRBD2. The CDR3 extends over 15 amino acids. Per the germline V gene, CDR1 is SGHTA and CDR2 is FQGNSA. V was clipped by 1 base and J by 10 bases; unmatched bases: 9.